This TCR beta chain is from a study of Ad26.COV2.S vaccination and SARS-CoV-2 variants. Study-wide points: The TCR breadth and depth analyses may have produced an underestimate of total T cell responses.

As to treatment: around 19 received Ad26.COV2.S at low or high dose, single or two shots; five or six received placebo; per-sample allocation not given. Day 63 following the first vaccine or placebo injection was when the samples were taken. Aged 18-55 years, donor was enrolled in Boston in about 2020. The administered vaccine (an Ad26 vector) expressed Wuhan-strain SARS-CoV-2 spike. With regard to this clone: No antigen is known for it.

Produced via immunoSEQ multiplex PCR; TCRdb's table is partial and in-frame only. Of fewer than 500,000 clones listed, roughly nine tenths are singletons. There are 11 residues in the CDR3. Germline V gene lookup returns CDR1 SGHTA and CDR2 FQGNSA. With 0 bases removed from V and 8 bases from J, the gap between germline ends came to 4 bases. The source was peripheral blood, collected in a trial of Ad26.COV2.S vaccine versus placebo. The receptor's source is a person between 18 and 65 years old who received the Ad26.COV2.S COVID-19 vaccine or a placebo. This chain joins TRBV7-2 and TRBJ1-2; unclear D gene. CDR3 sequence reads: CASSLARGYTF. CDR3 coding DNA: TGTGCCAGCAGCTTAGCACGGGGCTACACCTTC. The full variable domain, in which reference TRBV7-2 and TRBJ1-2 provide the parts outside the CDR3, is GAGVSQSPSNKVTEKGKDVELRCDPISGHTALYWYRQSLGQGLEFLIYFQGNSAPDKSGLPSDRFSAERTGGSVSTLTIQRTQQEDSAVYLCASSLARGYTFGSGTRLTVV.